This entry concerns a single T cell receptor (beta chain). V dropped 7 bases and J dropped 0 bases, with 13 bases sitting between them. The CDR3 has 14 residues. Germline V gene data show CDR1 as MDHEN and CDR2 as SYDVKM. Methods used by the authors: Scientists estimated how many nucleated cells there were by amplifying reference gene primers. Repertoires were generated with immunoSEQ multiplex PCR, while TCRdb's copy carries only in-frame clones and drops some. The D gene and trimming were derived from the DNA, and the V and J assignments and clone size from that table. The table includes roughly 250,000 clones, 70% to 90% detected once. The data stem from a study of blood T cell repertoires in COVID-19.

This clonotype originated in a woman between 40 and 50 years old who had recovered from COVID-19. This chain connects TRBV28 to TRBJ2-7; tentative D call: TRBD2 (5 bases). The sequencing sample was made of peripheral blood. CDR3 coding DNA: TGTGCCAGCACCCGAGGGCGCGGCTCCTACGAGCAGTACTTC. Translated, it gives CASTRGRGSYEQYF.